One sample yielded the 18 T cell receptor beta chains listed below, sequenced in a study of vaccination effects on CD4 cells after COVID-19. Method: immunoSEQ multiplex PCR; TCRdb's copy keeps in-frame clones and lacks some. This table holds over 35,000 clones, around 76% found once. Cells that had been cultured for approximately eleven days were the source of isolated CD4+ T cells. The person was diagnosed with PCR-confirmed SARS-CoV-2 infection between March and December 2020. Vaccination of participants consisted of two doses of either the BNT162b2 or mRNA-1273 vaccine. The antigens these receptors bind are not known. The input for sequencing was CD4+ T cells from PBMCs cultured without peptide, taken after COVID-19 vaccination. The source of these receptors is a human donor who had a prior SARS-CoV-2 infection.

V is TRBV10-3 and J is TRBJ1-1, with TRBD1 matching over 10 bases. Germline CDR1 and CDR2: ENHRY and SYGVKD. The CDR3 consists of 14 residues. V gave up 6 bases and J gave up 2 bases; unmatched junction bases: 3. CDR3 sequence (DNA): TGTGCCATCAGGGAGACAGGGGGCAACACTGAAGCTTTCTTT. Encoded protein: CAIRETGGNTEAFF.

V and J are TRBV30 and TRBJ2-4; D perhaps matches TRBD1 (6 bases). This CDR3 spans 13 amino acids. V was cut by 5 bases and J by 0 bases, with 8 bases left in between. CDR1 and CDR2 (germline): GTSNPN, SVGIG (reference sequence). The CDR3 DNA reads TGTGCCTGGGAGGGGGTAGCCAAAAACATTCAGTACTTC. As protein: CAWEGVAKNIQYF.

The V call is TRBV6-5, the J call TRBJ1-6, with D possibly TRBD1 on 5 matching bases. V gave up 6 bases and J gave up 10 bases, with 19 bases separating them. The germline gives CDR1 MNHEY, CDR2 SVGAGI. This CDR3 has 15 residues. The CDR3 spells CASSDRGAVNSPLHF. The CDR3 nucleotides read TGTGCCAGCAGCGACCGAGGGGCAGTCAACTCACCCCTCCACTTT.

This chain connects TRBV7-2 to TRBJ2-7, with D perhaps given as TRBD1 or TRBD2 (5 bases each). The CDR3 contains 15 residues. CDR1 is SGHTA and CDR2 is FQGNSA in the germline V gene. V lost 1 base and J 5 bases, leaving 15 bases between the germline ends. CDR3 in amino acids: CASSLGVGTRNEQYF. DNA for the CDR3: TGTGCCAGCAGCTTAGGGGTGGGGACCCGTAACGAGCAGTACTTC.

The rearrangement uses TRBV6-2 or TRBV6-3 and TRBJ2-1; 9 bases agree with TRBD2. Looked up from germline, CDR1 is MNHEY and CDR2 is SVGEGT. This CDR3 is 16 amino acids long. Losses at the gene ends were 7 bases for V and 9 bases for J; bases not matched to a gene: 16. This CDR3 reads CASNPSGGRARGEQFF. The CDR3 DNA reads TGTGCCAGCAACCCTAGCGGCGGGAGGGCCCGGGGTGAGCAGTTCTTC.

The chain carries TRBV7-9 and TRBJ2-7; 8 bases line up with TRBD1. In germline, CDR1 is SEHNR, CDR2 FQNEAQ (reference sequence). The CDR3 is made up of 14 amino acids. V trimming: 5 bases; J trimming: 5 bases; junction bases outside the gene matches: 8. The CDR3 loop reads CASSRGQGAHEQYF. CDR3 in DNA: TGTGCCAGCAGCCGAGGACAGGGCGCCCACGAGCAGTACTTC.

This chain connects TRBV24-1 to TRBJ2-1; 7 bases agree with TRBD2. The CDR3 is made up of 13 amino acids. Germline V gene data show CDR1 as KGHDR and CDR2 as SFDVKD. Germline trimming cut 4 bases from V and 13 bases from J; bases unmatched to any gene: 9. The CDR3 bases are TGTGCCACCAGTGACTCGTGGCAGCGGGACCAGTTCTTC. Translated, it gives CATSDSWQRDQFF.

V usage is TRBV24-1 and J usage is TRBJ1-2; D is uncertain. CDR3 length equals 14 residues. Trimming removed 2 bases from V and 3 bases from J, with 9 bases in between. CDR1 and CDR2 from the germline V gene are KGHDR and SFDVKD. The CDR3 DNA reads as TGTGCCACCAGTGATTCTACAGTCCACTATGGCTACACCTTC. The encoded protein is CATSDSTVHYGYTF.

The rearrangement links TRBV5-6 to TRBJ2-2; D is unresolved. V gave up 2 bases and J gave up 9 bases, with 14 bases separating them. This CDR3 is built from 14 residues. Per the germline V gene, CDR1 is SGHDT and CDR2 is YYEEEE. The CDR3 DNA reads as TGTGCCAGCAGCTTTGACCGAGTTGCCCGGGAGCTGTTTTTT. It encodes CASSFDRVARELFF.

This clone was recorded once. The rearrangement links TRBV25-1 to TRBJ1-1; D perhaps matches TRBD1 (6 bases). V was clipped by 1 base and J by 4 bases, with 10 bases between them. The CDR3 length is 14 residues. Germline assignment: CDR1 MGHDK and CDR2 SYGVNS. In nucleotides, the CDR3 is TGTGCCAGCAGTGAATTGAGGGGGGCCACTGAAGCTTTCTTT. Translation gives CASSELRGATEAFF.

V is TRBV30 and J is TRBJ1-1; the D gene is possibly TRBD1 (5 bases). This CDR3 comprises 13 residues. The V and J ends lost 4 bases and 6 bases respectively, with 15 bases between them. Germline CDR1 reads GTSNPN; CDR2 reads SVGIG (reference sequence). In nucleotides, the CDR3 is TGTGCCTGGACCTTGGGGGGGTTCTCTGAAGCTTTCTTT. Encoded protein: CAWTLGGFSEAFF.

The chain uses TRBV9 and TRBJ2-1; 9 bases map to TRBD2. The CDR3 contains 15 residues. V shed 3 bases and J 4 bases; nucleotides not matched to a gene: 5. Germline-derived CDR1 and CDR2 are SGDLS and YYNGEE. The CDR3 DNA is TGTGCCAGCAGCGCAGCGGGGGGACAGTACAATGAGCAGTTCTTC. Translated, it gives CASSAAGGQYNEQFF.

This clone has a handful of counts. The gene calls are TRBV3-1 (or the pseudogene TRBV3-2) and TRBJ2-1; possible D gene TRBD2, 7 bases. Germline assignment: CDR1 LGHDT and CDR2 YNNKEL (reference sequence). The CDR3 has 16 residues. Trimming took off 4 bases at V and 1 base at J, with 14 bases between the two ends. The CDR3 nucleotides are TGTGCCAGCAGCCTTAGTCGGGGGGCATCCTACAATGAGCAGTTCTTC. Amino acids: CASSLSRGASYNEQFF.

CDR3 nucleotides: TGCGCCAGCAGCTTGGTCCCGACAAGAACTCTATCTTTGGATACGCAGTATTTT. It yields the protein CASSLVPTRTLSLDTQYF. The rearrangement uses TRBV5-1 and TRBJ2-3; D unresolved. The CDR3 sequence is 18 residues long. The V gene lost 0 bases and the J gene lost 6 bases, with 23 bases spanning the gap. Germline V CDR1 and CDR2: SGHRS, YFSETQ. Looking up the rest from reference TRBV5-1 and TRBJ2-3 gives the full variable domain: KAGVTQTPRYLIKTRGQQVTLSCSPISGHRSVSWYQQTPGQGLQFLFEYFSETQRNKGNFPGRFSGRQFSNSRSEMNVSTLELGDSALYLCASSLVPTRTLSLDTQYFGPGTRLTVL.

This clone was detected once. As DNA, the CDR3 is TGTGCCAGCAGCGCCGCACGGGACAGGGTGGCCCACAATGAGCAGTTCTTC. Protein: CASSAARDRVAHNEQFF. The V and J genes are TRBV2 and TRBJ2-1, with 9 bases matching TRBD1. This CDR3 has 17 residues. Germline V gives CDR1 SNHLY, CDR2 FYNNEI. V dropped 6 bases and J dropped 5; count of bases not matched to a gene: 14. Supplemented by reference TRBV2 and TRBJ2-1, the full variable domain reads EPEVTQTPSHQVTQMGQEVILRCVPISNHLYFYWYRQILGQKVEFLVSFYNNEISEKSEIFDDQFSVERPDGSNFTLKIRSTKLEDSAMYFCASSAARDRVAHNEQFFGPGTRLTVL.

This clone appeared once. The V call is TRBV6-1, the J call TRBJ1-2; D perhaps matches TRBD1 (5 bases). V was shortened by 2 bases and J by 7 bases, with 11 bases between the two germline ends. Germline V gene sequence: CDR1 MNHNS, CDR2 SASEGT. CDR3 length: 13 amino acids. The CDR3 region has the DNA TGTGCCAGCAGTGAAACCAGGGTTGGTGGCTACACCTTC. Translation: CASSETRVGGYTF.

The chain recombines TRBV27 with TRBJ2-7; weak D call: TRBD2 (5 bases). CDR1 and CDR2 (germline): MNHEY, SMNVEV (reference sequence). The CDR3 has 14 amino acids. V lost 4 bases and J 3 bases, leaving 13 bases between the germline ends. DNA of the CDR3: TGTGCCAGCAGTTCCCTAGGAAGCGGCTACGAGCAGTACTTC. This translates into CASSSLGSGYEQYF.

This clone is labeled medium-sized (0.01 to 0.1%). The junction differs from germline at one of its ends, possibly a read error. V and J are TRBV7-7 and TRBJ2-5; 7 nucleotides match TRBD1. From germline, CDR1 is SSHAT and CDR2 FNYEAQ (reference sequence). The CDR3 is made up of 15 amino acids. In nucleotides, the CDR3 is TGTGCTAGCAGCTTTGGCAGGGGGTCGGGCGAGACCCAGTACTTC. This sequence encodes CASSFGRGSGETQYF.